This TCR beta chain was found in a study of T cell responses to AZD1222 COVID-19 vaccine. In regard to this clone: Antigen: not known.

Profiled with immunoSEQ multiplex PCR; TCRdb holds only in-frame clones, not every one. The repertoire holds some 87,000 clones, with approximately 90% as singletons. Study results and limitations: Researchers report vaccine-associated CD4 TCRs spanning spike, with dominance at 160-218 and 743-854. Donor demographics were predominantly white British with a female majority; clonal diversity may be underestimated. A reported finding is that nearly half of spike-specific TCRs target unmutated variant regions.

CDR1 is MDHEN and CDR2 is SYDVKM in the germline V gene. V was cut by 6 bases and J by 3 bases, with 12 bases left in between. The CDR3 contains 15 residues. This chain connects TRBV28 to TRBJ1-6, with D maybe TRBD1 (5 bases). The sequencing used peripheral blood, collected on day 0 of MenACWY control vaccination. The clonotype comes from an adult in good health. CDR3 bases: TGTGCCAGCAGGGGCCCGGGGGGCTATAATTCACCCCTCCACTTT. Translated: CASRGPGGYNSPLHF.